These T cell receptor beta chains were read from a single sample in a study of graft-versus-host responses after intestinal transplantation. No antigen has been assigned to these receptors. TCRdb keeps only in-frame clones here, not all; method: immunoSEQ multiplex PCR. The sample consists of 90,000 to 150,000 clones, approximately 92% of them appearing once. The sequenced sample was unstimulated CD4+ T cells sorted from spleen or lymph node cells, obtained before intestinal transplant. Source of these receptors: a human donor who received an intestinal transplant. Both conserved end residues are part of each CDR3. Fields, in order: V gene, J gene, CDR3 length, D gene, clone size, CDR3 DNA, CDR3 protein. D genes are given only for firm matches. Clone sizes are given selectively: once, few, many, or a class where the clone is expanded.

V gene: TRBV19; J gene: TRBJ1-5; CDR3 length: 15; D gene: TRBD1; clone size: .; CDR3 DNA: TGTGCCAGTAGTGTAGCCGGGACAGGTCATCAGACCCGGCATTTT; CDR3 protein: CASSVAGTGHQTRHF
V gene: TRBV6-5; J gene: TRBJ1-3; CDR3 length: 16; D gene: .; clone size: .; CDR3 DNA: TGTGCCAGCAGTTACCTGGGGGAAACCTCTGGAAACACCATATATTTT; CDR3 protein: CASSYLGETSGNTIYF
V gene: TRBV5-6; J gene: TRBJ2-2; CDR3 length: 17; D gene: .; clone size: .; CDR3 DNA: TGTGCCAGCAGCTTGGGCCCCGACGGCCCGAACACCGGGGAGCTGTTTTTT; CDR3 protein: CASSLGPDGPNTGELFF
V gene: TRBV5-4; J gene: TRBJ2-1; CDR3 length: 15; D gene: .; clone size: .; CDR3 DNA: TGTGCCAGCAGCGCGGACCCGGGATCCCACAATGAGCAGTTCTTC; CDR3 protein: CASSADPGSHNEQFF
V gene: TRBV5-3; J gene: TRBJ2-6; CDR3 length: 16; D gene: TRBD1; clone size: .; CDR3 DNA: TGTGCCGGTCCGGGACAGAGACCCTCTGGGGCCAACGTCCTGACTTTC; CDR3 protein: CAGPGQRPSGANVLTF
V gene: TRBV4-2; J gene: TRBJ2-3; CDR3 length: 17; D gene: TRBD2; clone size: .; CDR3 DNA: TGTGCCAGCAGCCAAGATGGGCCTAGCGGGAGCACAGATACGCAGTATTTT; CDR3 protein: CASSQDGPSGSTDTQYF
V gene: TRBV7-9; J gene: TRBJ2-1; CDR3 length: 14; D gene: .; clone size: .; CDR3 DNA: TGTGCCAGCCTACCGGGGTCCTACTACAATGAGCAGTTCTTC; CDR3 protein: CASLPGSYYNEQFF
V gene: TRBV6-5; J gene: TRBJ2-7; CDR3 length: 16; D gene: TRBD2; clone size: .; CDR3 DNA: TGTGCCAGCAGTTCTCCGGGGGCGGGAGGGCGGTACGAGCAGTACTTC; CDR3 protein: CASSSPGAGGRYEQYF
V gene: TRBV5-1; J gene: TRBJ1-4; CDR3 length: 16; D gene: .; clone size: .; CDR3 DNA: TGCGCCAGCAGCCTAAGAGGGGACGGAGTTAATGAAAAACTGTTTTTT; CDR3 protein: CASSLRGDGVNEKLFF
V gene: TRBV5-1; J gene: TRBJ1-2; CDR3 length: 14; D gene: .; clone size: .; CDR3 DNA: TGCGCCAGCAGCCCCGGGGGGGGGAACTATGGCTACACCTTC; CDR3 protein: CASSPGGGNYGYTF
V gene: TRBV30; J gene: TRBJ2-7; CDR3 length: 14; D gene: TRBD2; clone size: .; CDR3 DNA: TGTGCCTGGAGTGTAGTCCTAGCGGGAGACGAGCAGTACTTC; CDR3 protein: CAWSVVLAGDEQYF
V gene: TRBV5-4; J gene: TRBJ2-5; CDR3 length: 17; D gene: TRBD2; clone size: .; CDR3 DNA: TGTGCCAGCAGCTTGGTTGGCGGGAGCGAGGTCCAAGAGACCCAGTACTTC; CDR3 protein: CASSLVGGSEVQETQYF
V gene: TRBV30; J gene: TRBJ2-6; CDR3 length: 15; D gene: .; clone size: .; CDR3 DNA: TGTGCCTGGAGTGTGTCGGGGTCTGGGGCCAACGTCCTGACTTTC; CDR3 protein: CAWSVSGSGANVLTF
V gene: TRBV11-2; J gene: TRBJ1-5; CDR3 length: 12; D gene: .; clone size: .; CDR3 DNA: TGTGCCAGCAGCCCGCGGGATCAGCCCCAGCATTTT; CDR3 protein: CASSPRDQPQHF
V gene: TRBV7-3; J gene: TRBJ2-1; CDR3 length: 16; D gene: TRBD2; clone size: once; CDR3 DNA: TGTGCCAGCAGCTCAATAGCGGGAATCGCCTACAATGAGCAGTTCTTC; CDR3 protein: CASSSIAGIAYNEQFF
V gene: TRBV10-1; J gene: TRBJ1-2; CDR3 length: 12; D gene: .; clone size: .; CDR3 DNA: TGCGCCAGCAGTGATACGGAGACTAGCTACACCTTC; CDR3 protein: CASSDTETSYTF
V gene: TRBV27; J gene: TRBJ2-7; CDR3 length: 15; D gene: TRBD1; clone size: .; CDR3 DNA: TGTGCCAGCAGCCCTACAGGGGCGGGCTCCTACGAGCAGTACTTC; CDR3 protein: CASSPTGAGSYEQYF
V gene: TRBV5-1; J gene: TRBJ1-2; CDR3 length: 13; D gene: .; clone size: few; CDR3 DNA: TGCGCCAGCAGCTTGGGGGGGGCCTATGGCTACACCTTC; CDR3 protein: CASSLGGAYGYTF
V gene: TRBV11-2; J gene: TRBJ2-1; CDR3 length: 15; D gene: TRBD2; clone size: .; CDR3 DNA: TGTGCCAGCAGGGTAGCGGGAGGCCTCTACAATGAGCAGTTCTTC; CDR3 protein: CASRVAGGLYNEQFF
V gene: TRBV7-9; J gene: TRBJ1-3; CDR3 length: 16; D gene: .; clone size: .; CDR3 DNA: TGTGCCAGCAGCTATAGACAGCAAAGTACTGGAAACACCATATATTTT; CDR3 protein: CASSYRQQSTGNTIYF
V gene: TRBV28; J gene: TRBJ2-1; CDR3 length: 16; D gene: TRBD2; clone size: .; CDR3 DNA: TGTGCCAGCAGCCCCCCGGGACTACCTACCTACAATGAGCAGTTCTTC; CDR3 protein: CASSPPGLPTYNEQFF
V gene: TRBV5-1; J gene: TRBJ1-1; CDR3 length: 16; D gene: .; clone size: .; CDR3 DNA: TGCGCCAGCAGCTTGGTAGGCGGACTCATGAACACTGAAGCTTTCTTT; CDR3 protein: CASSLVGGLMNTEAFF
V gene: TRBV12-5; J gene: TRBJ2-3; CDR3 length: 15; D gene: TRBD2; clone size: .; CDR3 DNA: TGTGCTAGTGGTTTGGTATCTAGCGGGAGGGATACGCAGTATTTT; CDR3 protein: CASGLVSSGRDTQYF
V gene: TRBV5-1; J gene: TRBJ2-7; CDR3 length: 14; D gene: .; clone size: .; CDR3 DNA: TGCGCCAGCAGGGTCGGAGGGGATTACTACGAGCAGTACTTC; CDR3 protein: CASRVGGDYYEQYF
V gene: TRBV25-1; J gene: TRBJ2-7; CDR3 length: 15; D gene: TRBD2; clone size: .; CDR3 DNA: TGTGCCAGCAGTGTGGGACTAGCGGGAGCTTACGAGCAGTACTTC; CDR3 protein: CASSVGLAGAYEQYF
V gene: TRBV18; J gene: TRBJ1-3; CDR3 length: 16; D gene: .; clone size: .; CDR3 DNA: TGTGCCAGCTCACCCGTTACAGTCCTCTCTGGAAACACCATATATTTT; CDR3 protein: CASSPVTVLSGNTIYF
V gene: TRBV7-6; J gene: TRBJ2-7; CDR3 length: 18; D gene: TRBD2; clone size: .; CDR3 DNA: TGTGCCAGCAGCTTGACGACACTAGCGGGACACGGCGACTACGAGCAGTACTTC; CDR3 protein: CASSLTTLAGHGDYEQYF
V gene: TRBV11-2; J gene: TRBJ2-3; CDR3 length: 13; D gene: .; clone size: .; CDR3 DNA: TGTGCCAGCAGCTTAGACTACACAGATACGCAGTATTTT; CDR3 protein: CASSLDYTDTQYF
V gene: TRBV10-3; J gene: TRBJ2-7; CDR3 length: 16; D gene: TRBD1; clone size: .; CDR3 DNA: TGTGCCATCAGAGGGGGACCGGGACAGGGTCCCTACGAGCAGTACTTC; CDR3 protein: CAIRGGPGQGPYEQYF
V gene: TRBV5-6; J gene: TRBJ2-7; CDR3 length: 16; D gene: .; clone size: .; CDR3 DNA: TGTGCCAGCAGCTTCCCACCGATTTCTGTCCGCTACGAGCAGTACTTC; CDR3 protein: CASSFPPISVRYEQYF